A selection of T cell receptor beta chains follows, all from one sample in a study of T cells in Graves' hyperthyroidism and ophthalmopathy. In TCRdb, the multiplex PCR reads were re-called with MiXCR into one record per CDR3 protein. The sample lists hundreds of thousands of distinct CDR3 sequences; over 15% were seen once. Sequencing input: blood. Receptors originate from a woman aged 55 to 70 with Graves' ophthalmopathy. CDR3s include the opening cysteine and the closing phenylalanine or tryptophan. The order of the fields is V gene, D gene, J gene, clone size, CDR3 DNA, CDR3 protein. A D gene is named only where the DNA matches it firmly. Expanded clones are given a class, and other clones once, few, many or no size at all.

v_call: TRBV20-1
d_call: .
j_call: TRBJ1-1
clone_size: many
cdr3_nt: TGCAGTGCCCCCGGGCTCTACACTGAAGCTTTCTTT
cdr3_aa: CSAPGLYTEAFF

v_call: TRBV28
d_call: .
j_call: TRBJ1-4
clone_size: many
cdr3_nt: TGTGCCAGCAGCCCCATAGGGGGGGCAGAGTGGGAAAAACTGTTTTTT
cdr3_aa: CASSPIGGAEWEKLFF

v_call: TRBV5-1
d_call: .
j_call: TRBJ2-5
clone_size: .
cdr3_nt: TGCGCCAGCAGCGCCATTCAGGGTGGAGAGACCCAGTACTTC
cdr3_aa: CASSAIQGGETQYF

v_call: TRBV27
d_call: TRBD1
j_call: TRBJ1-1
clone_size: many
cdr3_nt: TGTGCCAGCAGTATGGGACAGCCGAACACTGAAGCTTTCTTT
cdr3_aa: CASSMGQPNTEAFF

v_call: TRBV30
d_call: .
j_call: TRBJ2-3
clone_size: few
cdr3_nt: TGTGCCTGGAGTGTACGGGGGAGCACAGATACGCAGTATTTT
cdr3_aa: CAWSVRGSTDTQYF

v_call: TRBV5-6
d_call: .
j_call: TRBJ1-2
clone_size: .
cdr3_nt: TGTGCCAGCAGCTTGGCCATGGCAGCCAATGGCTACACCTTC
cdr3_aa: CASSLAMAANGYTF

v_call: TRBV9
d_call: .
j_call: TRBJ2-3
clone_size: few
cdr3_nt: TGTGCCAGCAGCCCAAGTGGTAGCCGTACAGATACGCAGTATTTT
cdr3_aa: CASSPSGSRTDTQYF

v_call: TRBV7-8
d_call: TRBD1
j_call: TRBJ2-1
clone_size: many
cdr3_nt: TGTGCCAGCAGTTATCCCACAGGGGGCTATCGGTTTGGGTACAATGAGCAGTTCTTC
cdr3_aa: CASSYPTGGYRFGYNEQFF

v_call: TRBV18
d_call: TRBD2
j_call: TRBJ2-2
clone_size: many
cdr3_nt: TGTGCCAGCTCACCCCAGACTAGCGGGTTCACCGGGGAGCTGTTTTTT
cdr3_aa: CASSPQTSGFTGELFF

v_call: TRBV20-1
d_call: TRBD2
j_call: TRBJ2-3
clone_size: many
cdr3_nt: TGCAATGCTAGTACTAGCGGGGATACGCAGTATTTT
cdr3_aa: CNASTSGDTQYF

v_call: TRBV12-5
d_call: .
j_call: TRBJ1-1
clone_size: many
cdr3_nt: TGTGCTAGTGGCCCGAACACTGAAGCTTTCTTT
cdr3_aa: CASGPNTEAFF

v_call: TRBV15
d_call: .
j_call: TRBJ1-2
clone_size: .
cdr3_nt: TGTGCCACCAGCAGTCCCTATGGCTACACCTTC
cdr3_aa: CATSSPYGYTF

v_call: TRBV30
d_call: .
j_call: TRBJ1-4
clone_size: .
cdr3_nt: TGTGCCTGGAGTGTAAGAGGGACGGCTGTAAAACTGTTTTTT
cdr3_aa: CAWSVRGTAVKLFF

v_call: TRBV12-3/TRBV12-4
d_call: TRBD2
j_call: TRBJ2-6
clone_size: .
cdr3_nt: TGTGCCAGCAGTGAAGCGGGGGCTGGGGCCAACGTCCTGACTTTC
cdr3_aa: CASSEAGAGANVLTF

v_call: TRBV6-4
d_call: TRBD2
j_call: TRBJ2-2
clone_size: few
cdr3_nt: TGTGCCAGCAGCGTACTAGCGGGAGCCGGGGAGCTGTTTTTT
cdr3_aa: CASSVLAGAGELFF

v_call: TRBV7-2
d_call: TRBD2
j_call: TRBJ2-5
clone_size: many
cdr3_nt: TGTGCCAGCAGTACCTACGGGACTAGCGAAAGGGAGACCCAGTACTTC
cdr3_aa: CASSTYGTSERETQYF

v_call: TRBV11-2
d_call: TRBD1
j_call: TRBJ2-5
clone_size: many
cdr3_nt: TGTGCCAGCAGCTTAGGTTGGGGACAGCGAGGGATAGAGACCCAGTACTTC
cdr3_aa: CASSLGWGQRGIETQYF

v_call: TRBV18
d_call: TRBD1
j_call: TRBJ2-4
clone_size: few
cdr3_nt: TGTGCCAGCTCACCCTCGACATTTGGACAGGGCGCCAAAAACATTCAGTACTTC
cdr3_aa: CASSPSTFGQGAKNIQYF

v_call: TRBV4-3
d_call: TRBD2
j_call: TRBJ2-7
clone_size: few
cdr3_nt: TGCGCCAGCAGCCAAGATCGATGGGGGGGCTACGAGCAGTACTTC
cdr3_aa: CASSQDRWGGYEQYF

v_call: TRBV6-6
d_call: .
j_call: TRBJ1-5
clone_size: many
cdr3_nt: TGTGCCAGCAGTTACTCGAGCCTTAATCAGCCCCAGCATTTT
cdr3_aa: CASSYSSLNQPQHF

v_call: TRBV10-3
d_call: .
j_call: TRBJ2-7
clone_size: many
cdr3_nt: TGTGCCATCAGTGTACAGGGCCACGAGCAGTACTTC
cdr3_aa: CAISVQGHEQYF

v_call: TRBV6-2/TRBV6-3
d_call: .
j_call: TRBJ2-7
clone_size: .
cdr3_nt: TGTGCCAGCAGCCGACAGTTAACCTACGAGCAGTACTTC
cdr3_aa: CASSRQLTYEQYF

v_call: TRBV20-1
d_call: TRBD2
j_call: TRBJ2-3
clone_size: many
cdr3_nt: TGCAGTGCTAGAGCGGGAGGGCAAGCAGATACGCAGTATTTT
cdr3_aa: CSARAGGQADTQYF

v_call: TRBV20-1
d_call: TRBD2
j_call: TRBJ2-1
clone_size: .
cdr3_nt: TGCAGTGCTAGTGAGCGGGGGGGCGCTTACAATGAGCAGTTCTTC
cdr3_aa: CSASERGGAYNEQFF

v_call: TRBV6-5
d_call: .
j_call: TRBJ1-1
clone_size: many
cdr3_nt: TGTGCCAGCAGCTACTCGGAGAACACTGAAGCTTTCTTT
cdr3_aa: CASSYSENTEAFF

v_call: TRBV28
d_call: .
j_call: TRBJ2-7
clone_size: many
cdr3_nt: TGTGCCAGTAGCTTAGGGAGCGGTGGATCCTGGCGCGAGCAGTACTTC
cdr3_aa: CASSLGSGGSWREQYF

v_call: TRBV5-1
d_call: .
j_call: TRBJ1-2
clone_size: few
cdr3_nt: TGCGCCAGCAGGAAGGGGTTGGACTATGGCTACACCTTC
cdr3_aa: CASRKGLDYGYTF

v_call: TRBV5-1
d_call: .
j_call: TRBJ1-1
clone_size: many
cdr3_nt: TGCGCCAGCAGCTGGCAGGGGTTTCGGGACACTGAAGCTTTCTTT
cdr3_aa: CASSWQGFRDTEAFF

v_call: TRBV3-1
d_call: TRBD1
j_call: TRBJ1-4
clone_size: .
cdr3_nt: TGTGCCAGCAGCCAAGATGGAACAGGGGGTGAAAAACTGTTTTTT
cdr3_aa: CASSQDGTGGEKLFF

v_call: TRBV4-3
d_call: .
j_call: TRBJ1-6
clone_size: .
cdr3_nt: TGCGCCAGCAGCCAAGACAGTATCTATAATTCACCCCTCCACTTT
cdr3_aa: CASSQDSIYNSPLHF

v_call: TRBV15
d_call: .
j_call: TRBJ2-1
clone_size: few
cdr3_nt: TGTGCCACCAGCAGAGATTCCGGGGCTTTAAGCGCGTATGAGCAGTTCTTC
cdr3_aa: CATSRDSGALSAYEQFF

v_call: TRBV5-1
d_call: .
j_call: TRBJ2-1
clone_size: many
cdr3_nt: TGCGCCAGCAGCTTCCCTTTGGGACACTCCTACAATGAGCAGTTCTTC
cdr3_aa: CASSFPLGHSYNEQFF

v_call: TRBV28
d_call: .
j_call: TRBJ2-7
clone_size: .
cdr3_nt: TGTGCCAGCAGTTTAGGACATGGGGCGGAGGAGCAGTACTTC
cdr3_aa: CASSLGHGAEEQYF

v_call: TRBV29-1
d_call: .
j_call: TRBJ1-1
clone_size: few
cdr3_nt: TGCAGCGTTTTTGCCGGGGTTTACACTGAAGCTTTCTTT
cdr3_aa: CSVFAGVYTEAFF

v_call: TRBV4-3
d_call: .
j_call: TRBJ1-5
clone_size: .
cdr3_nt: TGCGCCAGCAGCCAAGATCCCCCCAGGGTGGGGAGTCAGCCCCAGCATTTT
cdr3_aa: CASSQDPPRVGSQPQHF

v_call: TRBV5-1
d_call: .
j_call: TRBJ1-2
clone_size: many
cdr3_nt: TGCGCCAGCAGCCCGGAGGGACAAGGATACTATGGCTACACCTTC
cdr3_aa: CASSPEGQGYYGYTF

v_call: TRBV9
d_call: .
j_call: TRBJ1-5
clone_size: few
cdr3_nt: TGTGCCAGCAGCGGTGTGGGGGCGAGGAATCAGCCCCAGCATTTT
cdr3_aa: CASSGVGARNQPQHF

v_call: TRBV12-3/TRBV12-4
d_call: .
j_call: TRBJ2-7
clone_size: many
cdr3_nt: TGTGCCAGCAACCTGGGAGCTGGGACCGAGCAGTACTTC
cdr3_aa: CASNLGAGTEQYF

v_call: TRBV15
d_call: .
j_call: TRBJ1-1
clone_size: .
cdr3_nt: TGTGCCACCAGCAGAGATCGAAACTACCAAGCTTTCTTT
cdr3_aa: CATSRDRNYQAFF

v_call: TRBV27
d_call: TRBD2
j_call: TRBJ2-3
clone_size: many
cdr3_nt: TGTGCCAGCAGTTCTGGGACTAGCGGGATAAGAGATACGCAGTATTTT
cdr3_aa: CASSSGTSGIRDTQYF

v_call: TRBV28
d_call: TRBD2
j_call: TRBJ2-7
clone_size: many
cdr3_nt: TGTGCCAGCAGCCCGCGGACTAGCGGGAGTAAAAACGAGCAGTACTTC
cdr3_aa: CASSPRTSGSKNEQYF

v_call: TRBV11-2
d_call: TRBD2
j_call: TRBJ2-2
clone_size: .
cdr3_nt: TGTGCCAGCAGCTTCCCTAGCGGGGGGGCCAGCGGGGAGCTGTTTTTT
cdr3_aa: CASSFPSGGASGELFF

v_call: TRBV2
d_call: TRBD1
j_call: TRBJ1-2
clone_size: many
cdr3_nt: TGTGCCAGCATTGGAACAGGGGGCAGGGATGGCTACACCTTC
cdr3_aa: CASIGTGGRDGYTF

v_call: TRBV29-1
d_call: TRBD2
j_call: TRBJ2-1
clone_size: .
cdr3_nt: TGCAGCGTTGAAAGTCCAGAGCGGGGGAACTACAATGAGCAGTTCTTC
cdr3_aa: CSVESPERGNYNEQFF

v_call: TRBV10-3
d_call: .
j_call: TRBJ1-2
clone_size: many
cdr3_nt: TGTGCCATCGCGGACAGCACCTCCTATGGCTACACCTTC
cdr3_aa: CAIADSTSYGYTF

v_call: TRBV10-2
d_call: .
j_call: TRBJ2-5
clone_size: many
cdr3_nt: TGCGCCAGCAGTGAGTCGAATCGCCAGGGCTGGTACTTC
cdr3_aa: CASSESNRQGWYF

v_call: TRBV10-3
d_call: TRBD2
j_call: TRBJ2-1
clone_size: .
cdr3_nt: TGTGCCATCAGTGAGAGAGCGGGAGTAGGGTCCTACAATGAGCAGTTCTTC
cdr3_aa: CAISERAGVGSYNEQFF

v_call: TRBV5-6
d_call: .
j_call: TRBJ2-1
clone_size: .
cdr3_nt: TGTGCCAGTGCCCGGTCCTTGGCGTCCTACAATGAGCAGTTCTTC
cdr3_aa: CASARSLASYNEQFF